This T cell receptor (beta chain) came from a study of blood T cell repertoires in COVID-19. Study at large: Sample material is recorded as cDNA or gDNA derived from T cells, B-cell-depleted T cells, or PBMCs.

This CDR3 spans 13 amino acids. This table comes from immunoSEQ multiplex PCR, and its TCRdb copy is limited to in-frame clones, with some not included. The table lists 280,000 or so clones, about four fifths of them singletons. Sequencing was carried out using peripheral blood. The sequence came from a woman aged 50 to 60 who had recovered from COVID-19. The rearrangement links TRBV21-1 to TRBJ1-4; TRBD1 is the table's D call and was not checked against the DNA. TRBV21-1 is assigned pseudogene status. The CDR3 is CATAGSHNEKLFF. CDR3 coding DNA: TGTGCCACCGCAGGTTCTCATAATGAAAAACTGTTTTTT.